The clone carrying this T cell receptor beta chain has a count of ten or more. TCRdb recomputed calls from the multiplex PCR reads with MiXCR, one row per CDR3 protein. The sample yields approximately 180,000 distinct CDR3 sequences, approximately 30% seen once. This CDR3 is built from 14 residues. The junction had 5 bases not matched to a gene; V was cut back by 3 bases and J by 6 bases. Germline V gives CDR1 LNHDA, CDR2 SQIVND (reference sequence). This sample stems from a study of breast tumors, draining lymph nodes, adjacent tissues. Breast cancer patients provided tissue from their axillary draining lymph nodes.

Source material: axillary lymph node tissue. The sequence was collected from a female donor with breast cancer. Some clones in this sample may be carry-over from other donors' samples. V usage is TRBV19 and J usage is TRBJ1-2; 9 bases map to TRBD1. Written as DNA, the CDR3 is TGTGCCAGTAGTATCCTAAGGACAGGGGATGGCTACACCTTC. This sequence encodes CASSILRTGDGYTF.